The next 23 T cell receptor beta chains were all read from a single sample in a study of CD8+ T cells in alopecia areata (dated by TCRdb to the late 2010s). Receptor amplification or capture employed the immunoSEQ multiplex PCR assay. To provide template for TCR sequencing, every sample had RNA extracted and reverse transcribed into cDNA. TCRdb provides this immuneACCESS table in a form limited to in-frame rearrangements. Some clones are lacking; in checked studies, under half of them reflect an unresolved V gene, and why the rest are absent is not known. Counted in this sample were approximately 6,000 clones; about 60% of them appeared once. The ten largest clonotypes hold over 9% of the sample. The time point label corresponds to: baseline before oral tofacitinib. Lesional scalp punch biopsies and peripheral blood were collected from alopecia areata patients. The sequenced sample was skin, obtained at week 0. The receptors were sampled from a human donor with alopecia areata.

A few counts support this clone. J is TRBJ2-7 and V is TRBV7-6, with 12 bases fitting TRBD2. CDR1 is SGHVS and CDR2 is FNYEAQ in the germline V gene. CDR3 length: 14 amino acids. The ends lost 5 bases at V and 4 bases at J; junction bases unmatched: 3. CDR3 sequence reads: CASSLGLAGYEQYF. CDR3 in DNA: TGTGCCAGCAGCCTTGGACTAGCGGGGTACGAGCAGTACTTC.

The chain employs TRBV14 and TRBJ2-5; 11 bases line up with TRBD2. In germline, CDR1 is SGHDN, CDR2 FVKESK. This CDR3 has 18 amino acids. Losses at the gene ends were 0 bases for V and 0 bases for J; bases not matched to a gene: 6. The CDR3 loop reads CASSQERGLAVYQETQYF. CDR3 nucleotides: TGTGCCAGCAGCCAAGAACGGGGACTAGCGGTGTACCAAGAGACCCAGTACTTC.

This clone was recorded once. The chain links TRBV6-1 to TRBJ2-2; D tentatively fits TRBD1 or TRBD2 (6 bases each). Germline assignment: CDR1 MNHNS and CDR2 SASEGT. This CDR3 comprises 17 residues. The V end was cut by 2 bases, the J end by 1 base, with 14 bases between. The CDR3 reads CASSEIGGIQNTGELFF. The CDR3 DNA sequence: TGTGCCAGCAGTGAAATAGGGGGGATACAGAACACCGGGGAGCTGTTTTTT.

This clone was seen a few times. The chain has TRBV6-5 and TRBJ2-7, with D tentatively TRBD1 (6 bases). Trimming removed 6 bases at V and 5 bases at J, with 20 bases between. This CDR3 is 15 amino acids long. The germline V gene has CDR1 MNHEY and CDR2 SVGAGI. The CDR3 reads CASRVDYRAPNEQYF. For the CDR3, the DNA is TGTGCCAGCAGAGTAGATTACAGGGCCCCCAACGAGCAGTACTTC.

This chain connects TRBV2 to TRBJ1-1, with TRBD1 matching over 7 bases. The CDR3 totals 14 residues. CDR1 SNHLY and CDR2 FYNNEI come from the germline V gene. V lost 5 bases to trimming and J lost 4 bases; unmatched junction nucleotides: 7. CDR3 DNA sequence: TGTGCCAGCAGTACAGGGGCGGGGATCACTGAAGCTTTCTTT. This translates into CASSTGAGITEAFF.

The chain joins TRBV27 to TRBJ2-2, with 11 bases that match TRBD2. Per germline, CDR1 MNHEY and CDR2 SMNVEV (reference sequence). The CDR3 loop spans 14 amino acids. V gave up 9 bases and J gave up 6 bases; unmatched junction bases: 6. CDR3 sequence: CASSGGAAAGELFF. CDR3 in DNA: TGTGCCAGTAGCGGGGGGGCTGCAGCCGGGGAGCTGTTTTTT.

The genes are TRBV29-1 and TRBJ2-3; D is possibly TRBD2 (5 bases). Germline V gene lookup returns CDR1 SQVTM and CDR2 ANQGSEA. The CDR3 runs to 13 residues. V lost 3 bases to trimming and J lost 5 bases, with 12 bases between them. Written as DNA, the CDR3 is TGCAGCGTTGACCGACTACTGGGAGATACGCAGTATTTT. It codes for CSVDRLLGDTQYF.

This clone is labeled large (0.1 to 1%). The chain recombines TRBV6-6 with TRBJ2-5, with D possibly being TRBD2 (6 bases). Germline CDR1 is MNHNY and CDR2 is SVGAGI (reference sequence). V lost 2 bases and J 2 bases, leaving 15 bases between the germline ends. The length of the CDR3 is 16 residues. The CDR3 loop is CASSYGGRGGQETQYF. CDR3 DNA sequence: TGTGCCAGCAGTTACGGCGGTCGGGGAGGACAAGAGACCCAGTACTTC.

The rearrangement joins TRBV11-3 to TRBJ2-3; 8 bases are a match to TRBD2. The CDR3 has 16 amino acids. The J segment lost 3 bases and the V segment lost 5 bases, leaving 10 bases of the junction unmatched. CDR1 and CDR2 (germline): SGHNT, YENEEA. In DNA form, the CDR3 reads TGTGCCAGCAGCCCCATCTCCGCGGGGGGAACAGATACGCAGTATTTT. Translating gives CASSPISAGGTDTQYF. Together with reference TRBV11-3 and TRBJ2-3, the CDR3 gives the full variable domain: EAGVVQSPRYKIIEKKQPVAFWCNPISGHNTLYWYLQNLGQGPELLIRYENEEAVDDSQLPKDRFSAERLKGVDSTLKIQPAELGDSAVYLCASSPISAGGTDTQYFGPGTRLTVL.

The J gene is TRBJ1-2, the V gene TRBV6-6; 7 positions match TRBD1. CDR3 length equals 12 residues. Germline loops: CDR1 MNHNY, CDR2 SVGAGI (reference sequence). V lost 8 bases to trimming and J lost 8 bases; unmatched junction nucleotides: 8. CDR3 bases: TGTGCCAGCTGGGAGACAGGGAGGGGCTACACCTTC. Translated: CASWETGRGYTF.

J is TRBJ1-5 and V is TRBV7-9; no clear D. Trimming took 5 bases from V and 0 from J, leaving 5 bases between them. Germline values: CDR1 SEHNR, CDR2 FQNEAQ (reference sequence). The CDR3 consists of 13 residues. CDR3 sequence (DNA): TGTGCCAGCAGCCCAGATAGCAATCAGCCCCAGCATTTT. This codes for CASSPDSNQPQHF.

This clone turned up a few times. The chain has TRBV19 and TRBJ1-5, with TRBD1 identical over 8 bases. Losses at the gene ends were 3 bases for V and 6 bases for J; bases not matched to a gene: 7. CDR3 length equals 15 residues. Germline CDR1 and CDR2: LNHDA and SQIVND (reference sequence). CDR3 amino acids: CASSIRPGGFQPQHF. For the CDR3, the DNA is TGTGCCAGTAGTATCAGGCCAGGGGGCTTTCAGCCCCAGCATTTT.

The sample holds one count of this clone. This sequence joins TRBV4-3 and TRBJ1-4; 7 nucleotides agree with TRBD1. The germline V gene has CDR1 LGHNA and CDR2 YSLEER. The CDR3 spans 14 residues. The V gene end was trimmed by 3 bases and the J gene end by 5 bases; junction bases not matched to a gene: 3. DNA of the CDR3: TGCGCCAGCAGCCAGGACAGGCTAAATGAAAAACTGTTTTTT. Amino acid sequence: CASSQDRLNEKLFF.

The chain links TRBV6-5 to TRBJ1-2, with TRBD1 identical over 8 bases. V was pared by 2 bases and J by 7 bases, with 3 bases of the junction left unmatched. In germline, CDR1 is MNHEY, CDR2 SVGAGI. This CDR3 is 13 amino acids long. The CDR3 sequence is CASSYGQGRGYTF. The CDR3 DNA reads TGTGCCAGCAGTTACGGACAGGGCCGTGGCTACACCTTC.

This clone was found once. V and J are TRBV7-9 and TRBJ1-2; D is unclear. Deletions cut 1 base from V and 2 bases from J, with 14 bases between. This CDR3 has 16 residues. Germline CDR1 reads SEHNR; CDR2 reads FQNEAQ (reference sequence). The CDR3 region has the DNA TGTGCCAGCAGCTTAGACGTGGGGTGGACCAACTATGGCTACACCTTC. This gives the protein CASSLDVGWTNYGYTF.

The chain is built from TRBV7-2 and TRBJ1-4; D unresolved. The V end was cut by 1 base, the J end by 4 bases, with 7 bases between. The CDR3 consists of 14 residues. Germline CDR1 SGHTA, CDR2 FQGNSA. The CDR3 loop is CASSLVANNEKLFF. The CDR3 DNA reads as TGTGCCAGCAGCTTAGTAGCGAATAATGAAAAACTGTTTTTT.

The chain has TRBV18 and TRBJ1-2, with D unresolved. This CDR3 has 14 amino acids. The germline CDR1 and CDR2 sequences are KGHSH and LQKENI. V lost 3 bases, J lost 1 base, and 9 bases lay in between. This CDR3 reads CASSPQVFNYGYTF. CDR3 in DNA: TGTGCCAGCTCACCCCAAGTCTTTAACTATGGCTACACCTTC.

This chain joins TRBV9 and TRBJ1-1; TRBD1 agrees at 8 bases. CDR1 is SGDLS, CDR2 YYNGEE, per germline. The ends lost 7 bases at V and 1 base at J; junction bases unmatched: 6. CDR3 length: 14 residues. The DNA for the CDR3 is TGTGCCAGCGGTTCGGGACAGGAGAACACTGAAGCTTTCTTT. Its protein product is CASGSGQENTEAFF. The full variable domain, in which reference TRBV9 and TRBJ1-1 provide the parts outside the CDR3, is DSGVTQTPKHLITATGQRVTLRCSPRSGDLSVYWYQQSLDQGLQFLIQYYNGEERAKGNILERFSAQQFPDLHSELNLSSLELGDSALYFCASGSGQENTEAFFGQGTRLTVV.

In this sample, this clone turned up a few times. The chain couples TRBV5-1 to TRBJ2-2, with 9 positions matching TRBD2. The CDR3 consists of 18 residues. The germline CDR1 and CDR2 sequences are SGHRS and YFSETQ. The V segment lost 0 bases and the J segment 2 bases; nucleotides outside the gene matches: 8. CDR3 in amino acids: CASSLAPSGVENTGELFF. Here the CDR3 DNA reads TGCGCCAGCAGCTTGGCCCCTAGCGGGGTGGAAAACACCGGGGAGCTGTTTTTT.

Written as DNA, the CDR3 is TGTGCCAGCAGTTACTCGATGGGTCAGGGTTCCTACGAGCAGTACTTC. It yields the protein CASSYSMGQGSYEQYF. V and J are TRBV6-5 and TRBJ2-7, with D possibly being TRBD1 (5 bases). Deletions cut 0 bases from V and 1 base from J, with 13 bases between. Germline CDR1 and CDR2: MNHEY and SVGAGI. The CDR3 is made up of 16 amino acids.

For this clone: At one end the junction does not follow the germline gene, possibly because of a read error. This chain uses TRBV6-5 with TRBJ2-2; TRBD1 agrees at 11 bases. CDR1 and CDR2 (germline): MNHEY, SVGAGI. The CDR3 contains 14 residues. The CDR3 region has the DNA TGTGTCAGCAGTGGACAGGGGGCGAACGGGGAGCTGTTTTTT. Amino acid sequence: CVSSGQGANGELFF.

With regard to this clone: This likely came from a read error, as a far larger clone is one base away. The chain has TRBV14 and TRBJ2-3, with unresolved D. This CDR3 is 16 amino acids long. The germline V gene encodes CDR1 SGHDN and CDR2 FVKESK. The CDR3 sequence is CASSPVTSYGTDTLYF. The DNA of the CDR3 is TGTGCCAGCAGCCCCGTTACGAGTTACGGCACAGATACGCTGTATTTT.

Only a few counts were recorded for this clone. Different DNA sequences within this sample yield the same CDR3. The chain uses TRBV6-5 and TRBJ2-3, with D tentatively TRBD2 (7 bases). CDR1 MNHEY and CDR2 SVGAGI come from the germline V gene. This CDR3 spans 15 amino acids. With 7 bases removed from V and 4 bases from J, the gap between germline ends came to 18 bases. In DNA, the CDR3 is TGTGCCAGCAAAAGAGGGGGGGCGGGGGCAGATACGCAGTATTTT. This encodes CASKRGGAGADTQYF.